Below are 16 T cell receptor beta chains sequenced from a single sample in a study of blood T cell repertoires in COVID-19 (TCRdb year 2020). Libraries were made using the immunoSEQ multiplex PCR assay. In TCRdb, the immuneACCESS table is reduced to in-frame sequences with V and J assigned. These tables do not hold every clone; where another copy was compared, an unresolved V gene accounts for under half, and the others remain unexplained. For this sample the table gives some 260,000 clones, of which roughly four fifths were detected only once. The top ten constitute nearly 9% of the sample. Sequenced: peripheral blood. These receptors were collected from a man aged 80 or over with acute or convalescent COVID-19.

The CDR3 DNA sequence: TGTGCCAGCAGCTTATGGCGGCAAGCCTCCACCGGGGAGCTGTTTTTT. Its protein product is CASSLWRQASTGELFF. The rearrangement joins TRBV7-2 to TRBJ2-2; D ambiguous. V lost 2 bases to trimming and J lost 4 bases, with 14 bases between them. CDR3 size: 16 residues. Germline values: CDR1 SGHTA, CDR2 FQGNSA. The whole variable domain, remainder taken from reference TRBV7-2 and TRBJ2-2, is GAGVSQSPSNKVTEKGKDVELRCDPISGHTALYWYRQSLGQGLEFLIYFQGNSAPDKSGLPSDRFSAERTGGSVSTLTIQRTQQEDSAVYLCASSLWRQASTGELFFGEGSRLTVL.

The V call is TRBV7-7, the J call TRBJ2-5; 10 bases agree with TRBD2. CDR1 is SSHAT, CDR2 FNYEAQ, per germline (reference sequence). The CDR3 runs to 15 residues. The V and J ends lost 4 bases and 4 bases, in that order; junction bases with no gene match: 6. The CDR3 nucleotides are TGTGCCAGCAGCTCAACTAGCGGGAATGGAGAGACCCAGTACTTC. Amino acid sequence: CASSSTSGNGETQYF. Full variable domain (outside the CDR3, taken from reference TRBV7-7 and TRBJ2-5): GAGVSQSPRYKVTKRGQDVTLRCDPISSHATLYWYQQALGQGPEFLTYFNYEAQPDKSGLPSDRFSAERPEGSISTLTIQRTEQRDSAMYRCASSSTSGNGETQYFGPGTRLLVL.

The V and J genes are TRBV20-1 and TRBJ2-1, with D possibly matching TRBD1 (5 bases). CDR3 length: 14 residues. Trimming shortened V by 3 bases and J by 3 bases, and 12 bases separated the two germline ends. The germline CDR1 and CDR2 sequences are DFQATT and SNEGSKA (reference sequence). CDR3 residues: CSASPGRDYNEQFF. For the CDR3, the DNA is TGCAGTGCTAGTCCAGGGCGAGACTACAATGAGCAGTTCTTC.

This clone was observed once. The chain joins TRBV7-9 to TRBJ1-5; maybe TRBD1 (5 bases). The V gene's germline CDR1 is SEHNR and CDR2 FQNEAQ (reference sequence). The CDR3 consists of 14 residues. V gave up 8 bases and J gave up 4 bases, with 15 bases separating them. In DNA form, the CDR3 reads TGTGCCAGCTCCCGAGGGGCGGGGAATCAGCCCCAGCATTTT. Its translation: CASSRGAGNQPQHF.

This rearrangement joins TRBV24-1 to TRBJ2-1, with D perhaps matching TRBD1 (7 bases). V shed 5 bases and J shed 4 bases, with 14 bases lying between them. The germline CDR1 and CDR2 sequences are KGHDR and SFDVKD. The CDR3 has 15 residues. CDR3 region: CATSGVRGRYNEQFF. The CDR3 DNA is TGTGCCACCAGTGGCGTCAGGGGGAGGTACAATGAGCAGTTCTTC.

V usage is TRBV28 and J usage is TRBJ1-5; D is unresolved. V was clipped by 3 bases and J by 0 bases, with 12 bases between them. This CDR3 spans 16 amino acids. Germline V gene data show CDR1 as MDHEN and CDR2 as SYDVKM. CDR3 amino acids: CASSLPGLYSNQPQHF. The CDR3 DNA reads as TGTGCCAGCAGTTTGCCAGGTCTCTATAGCAATCAGCCCCAGCATTTT.

The V call is TRBV6-1, the J call TRBJ1-1; D remains unclear. In germline, CDR1 is MNHNS, CDR2 SASEGT. The CDR3 has 14 amino acids. V was shortened by 3 bases and J by 5 bases, with 13 bases between the two germline ends. The CDR3 sequence: CASSEVGGRTEAFF. In DNA form, the CDR3 reads TGTGCCAGCAGTGAGGTTGGAGGGCGGACTGAAGCTTTCTTT.

This clone was picked up one time. The gene calls are TRBV11-2 and TRBJ1-4, with D tentatively TRBD1 (5 bases). V gave up 5 bases and J gave up 7 bases, with 14 bases separating them. CDR3 length: 14 amino acids. CDR1 and CDR2 (germline): SGHAT, FQNNGV. This CDR3 is CASSPHQGSEKLFF. For the CDR3, the DNA is TGTGCCAGCAGCCCCCATCAGGGCTCTGAAAAACTGTTTTTT.

A note on this clone: Other nucleotide sequences in the sample specify the same CDR3. The chain links TRBV5-1 to TRBJ1-2, with D tentatively TRBD1 (5 bases). The germline V gene has CDR1 SGHRS and CDR2 YFSETQ. The CDR3 spans 14 residues. V lost 0 bases and J lost 3, with 9 bases in between. The CDR3 sequence is CASSLATGDYGYTF. The CDR3 DNA reads TGCGCCAGCAGCTTGGCCACAGGTGACTATGGCTACACCTTC.

The chain employs TRBV6-2 or TRBV6-3 and TRBJ1-2; possibly TRBD1 for D (5 bases). The CDR3 extends over 12 amino acids. Deletions cut 5 bases from V and 9 bases from J, with 13 bases between. CDR1 and CDR2 from the germline V gene are MNHEY and SVGEGT. CDR3 amino acids: CASSPPGWRYTF. The DNA for the CDR3 is TGTGCCAGCAGTCCCCCAGGGTGGCGCTACACCTTC.

V and J are TRBV6-5 and TRBJ1-1; 8 bases match TRBD1. CDR1 is MNHEY and CDR2 is SVGAGI in the germline V gene. This CDR3 has 14 amino acids. V lost 6 bases to trimming and J lost 0 bases; unmatched junction nucleotides: 3. The CDR3 nucleotides read TGTGCCAGCAGAGAGGACAGGGTGAACACTGAAGCTTTCTTT. Translated, it gives CASREDRVNTEAFF.

The V gene is TRBV2, the J gene TRBJ2-7; 8 bases align to TRBD1. From germline, CDR1 is SNHLY and CDR2 FYNNEI. The trim removed 4 bases at V and 5 bases at J, leaving 7 bases unmatched. The CDR3 has 14 amino acids. This chain's CDR3 is CASSVWQGADEQYF. Written as DNA, the CDR3 is TGTGCCAGCAGTGTGTGGCAGGGGGCCGACGAGCAGTACTTC.

The CDR3 sequence is CASSYSWGADTQYF. The DNA for the CDR3 is TGTGCCAGCAGTTACTCTTGGGGGGCAGATACGCAGTATTTT. The V gene is TRBV6-5, the J gene TRBJ2-3; TRBD2 might be the D (6 bases). V was trimmed by 0 bases and J by 4 bases, leaving 8 bases between them. The CDR3 has 14 amino acids. The germline V gene has CDR1 MNHEY and CDR2 SVGAGI.

The gene calls are TRBV19 and TRBJ2-7, with 7 bases identical to TRBD1. The CDR3 is 15 amino acids. Losses at the gene ends were 4 bases for V and 4 bases for J; bases not matched to a gene: 10. CDR1 and CDR2 from the germline V gene are LNHDA and SQIVND (reference sequence). As DNA, the CDR3 is TGTGCCAGTAGTACCCGGGACAGCCGTCTATACGAGCAGTACTTC. This encodes CASSTRDSRLYEQYF.

This sequence joins TRBV7-9 and TRBJ2-7; 11 nucleotides align to TRBD2. J lost 4 bases, V lost 3 bases, and 5 bases had no gene match. The length of the CDR3 is 15 residues. Germline V lookup: CDR1 SEHNR, CDR2 FQNEAQ (reference sequence). The chain's CDR3 is CASSFLTSGSYEQYF. CDR3 DNA sequence: TGTGCCAGCAGCTTTCTTACTAGCGGGAGTTACGAGCAGTACTTC.

The chain joins TRBV7-6 to TRBJ2-2, with TRBD1 matching 8 bases. In germline, CDR1 is SGHVS, CDR2 FNYEAQ. V was pared by 5 bases and J by 1 base, with 12 bases of the junction left unmatched. This CDR3 has 18 amino acids. The CDR3 sequence: CASSHLGPRGRNTGELFF. CDR3 in DNA: TGTGCCAGCAGCCACCTAGGTCCCAGGGGGCGGAACACCGGGGAGCTGTTTTTT. The entire variable domain, with the rest obtained from reference TRBV7-6 and TRBJ2-2, is as follows: GAGVSQSPRYKVTKRGQDVALRCDPISGHVSLYWYRQALGQGPEFLTYFNYEAQQDKSGLPNDRFSAERPEGSISTLTIQRTEQRDSAMYRCASSHLGPRGRNTGELFFGEGSRLTVL.